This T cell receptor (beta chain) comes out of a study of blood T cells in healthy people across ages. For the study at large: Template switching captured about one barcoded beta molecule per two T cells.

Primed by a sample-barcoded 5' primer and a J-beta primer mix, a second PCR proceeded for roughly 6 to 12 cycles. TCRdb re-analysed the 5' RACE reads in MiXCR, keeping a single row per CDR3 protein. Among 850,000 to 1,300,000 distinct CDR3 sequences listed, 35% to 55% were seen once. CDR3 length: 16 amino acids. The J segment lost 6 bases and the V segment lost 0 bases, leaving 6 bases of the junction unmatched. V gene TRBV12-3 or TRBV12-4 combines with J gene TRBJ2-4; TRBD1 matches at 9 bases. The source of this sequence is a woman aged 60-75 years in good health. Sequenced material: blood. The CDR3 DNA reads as TGTGCCAGCAGTTTAGCCCAGACAGGGGGAAGAAACATTCAGTACTTC. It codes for CASSLAQTGGRNIQYF.